The 9 T cell receptor beta chains listed next were all sequenced from one sample in a study of blood T cell repertoires in COVID-19. The method was immunoSEQ multiplex PCR; TCRdb's version includes in-frame clones alone and lacks a portion of them. Of about 230,000 clones listed, 84% are singletons. Sequenced material: PBMCs or T cells enriched from blood (not recorded which). The origin of the receptors is a man aged 60 to 75 who had recovered from COVID-19.

There are a few counts of this clone. The chain couples TRBV11-3 to TRBJ1-1; tentatively, D is TRBD1 (6 bases). Deletions cut 6 bases from V and 1 base from J, with 15 bases between. Germline lookup yields CDR1 SGHNT and CDR2 YENEEA. This CDR3 has 15 residues. The CDR3, as DNA: TGTGCCAGCAGAGAGGGGGGGGCGGCGAACACTGAAGCTTTCTTT. This translates into CASREGGAANTEAFF.

The chain joins TRBV18 to TRBJ1-1; D gene uncertain. This CDR3 has 14 amino acids. Germline values: CDR1 KGHSH, CDR2 LQKENI. V was trimmed by 3 bases and J by 1 base, leaving 9 bases between them. CDR3 nucleotide sequence: TGTGCCAGCTCACCGCTGAGCCAGAACACTGAAGCTTTCTTT. Protein product: CASSPLSQNTEAFF.

J is TRBJ2-2 and V is TRBV10-2; 9 bases map to TRBD1. The V gene's germline CDR1 is WSHSY and CDR2 SAAADI. The CDR3 covers 15 residues. Trimming removed 10 bases from V and 7 bases from J; junction bases left unmatched: 13. The CDR3, as DNA: TGCGCCACCAACAGGGGGCGCAGAGGTGGCGGGGAGCTGTTTTTT. Translation gives CATNRGRRGGGELFF.

This clone was found a few times. The chain carries TRBV2 and TRBJ2-7, with D possibly being TRBD2 (6 bases). V lost 5 bases to trimming and J lost 6 bases, with 14 bases between them. Looked up from germline, CDR1 is SNHLY and CDR2 is FYNNEI. This CDR3 comprises 13 residues. Here the CDR3 reads CASSIADLSEQYF. The CDR3 bases are TGTGCCAGCAGTATAGCGGACTTAAGCGAGCAGTACTTC.

This chain connects TRBV11-2 to TRBJ1-2; perhaps TRBD1 as D (5 bases). The germline gives CDR1 SGHAT, CDR2 FQNNGV. This CDR3 region has 16 residues. V gave up 1 base and J gave up 4 bases, with 16 bases separating them. Here the CDR3 DNA reads TGTGCCAGCAGCTTAGGGTTTAGGGGATGGGGCTATGGCTACACCTTC. Translated, it gives CASSLGFRGWGYGYTF.

This clone was seen only once. The chain uses TRBV6-5 and TRBJ1-3; 9 positions match TRBD1. Germline V CDR1 and CDR2: MNHEY, SVGAGI. The CDR3 is made up of 16 amino acids. The junction had 7 bases not matched to a gene; V was cut back by 4 bases and J by 3 bases. CDR3 residues: CASSSRTGGGGNTIYF. CDR3 DNA: TGTGCCAGCAGTTCTAGAACAGGGGGCGGTGGAAACACCATATATTTT.

V is TRBV6-5 and J is TRBJ2-7, with 7 positions matching TRBD1. V lost 6 bases, J lost 1 base, and 9 bases stayed unmatched. The CDR3 is 15 residues long. Germline V CDR1 and CDR2: MNHEY, SVGAGI. CDR3 in amino acids: CASSLMETGSYEQYF. CDR3 DNA: TGTGCCAGCAGCTTAATGGAGACAGGGTCCTACGAGCAGTACTTC.

On this clone: A read error may account for a junction end that differs from germline. The rearrangement joins TRBV2 to TRBJ2-7, with 7 nucleotides matching TRBD1. The germline V gene has CDR1 SNHLY and CDR2 FYNNEI. CDR3 length: 13 residues. CDR3 loop: CASSEAKQGSRAF. CDR3 DNA sequence: TGTGCCAGCAGTGAAGCGAAACAGGGGTCTCGAGCGTTC.

Note on this clone: In the same sample, other DNA sequences code for this CDR3. The chain employs TRBV12-3 or TRBV12-4 and TRBJ1-2, with 7 nucleotides matching TRBD1. With 5 bases clipped from V and 2 bases from J, the junction kept 2 bases outside the gene matches. This CDR3 has 13 residues. Here the CDR3 DNA reads TGTGCCAGCAGTCAGGACAGGAACTATGGCTACACCTTC. Encoded protein: CASSQDRNYGYTF.